This is a list of T cell receptor beta chains from one sample in a study of cytomegalovirus exposure and HLA in healthy donors. Assay used: immunoSEQ multiplex PCR; TCRdb lists only in-frame clones, some missing. The repertoire consists of under 200,000 clones, with about 85% occurring once and the leading ten covering around 6.5%. Sequenced sample: PBMCs. The origin of the receptors is a male donor in good health and CMV-seropositive. Both conserved end residues are part of each CDR3. A D gene is named only where the DNA matches it firmly. Clone sizes are given selectively: once, few, many, or a class where the clone is expanded.

abundance	v_gene	d_gene	j_gene	CDR3aa	CDR3nt
-	TRBV5-5	TRBD2	TRBJ2-2	CASSQTSGIGELFF	TGTGCCAGCAGCCAGACTAGCGGAATCGGGGAGCTGTTTTTT
-	TRBV5-1	-	TRBJ2-1	CASSLGASPNEQFF	TGCGCCAGCAGCTTAGGGGCCTCCCCCAATGAGCAGTTCTTC
-	TRBV18	TRBD2	TRBJ2-1	CASSPPSVAGAYNEQFF	TGTGCCAGCTCACCACCTTCCGTAGCGGGCGCCTACAATGAGCAGTTCTTC
-	TRBV7-2	TRBD1	TRBJ1-1	CASSLGTGGDTEAFF	TGTGCCAGCAGCTTAGGGACAGGGGGCGACACTGAAGCTTTCTTT
-	TRBV2	-	TRBJ1-5	CASSGRGNQPQHF	TGTGCCAGCAGTGGCAGGGGCAATCAGCCCCAGCATTTT
-	TRBV27	TRBD2	TRBJ2-1	CASSSPSGASSYNEQFF	TGTGCCAGCAGTTCGCCGAGCGGGGCGAGCTCCTACAATGAGCAGTTCTTC
-	TRBV7-9	-	TRBJ2-7	CASSFSYEQYF	TGTGCCAGCAGTTTCTCCTACGAGCAGTACTTC
-	TRBV5-8	-	TRBJ2-1	CASSTGTSTWVHEQFF	TGTGCCAGCAGCACCGGGACAAGCACATGGGTTCATGAGCAGTTCTTC
few	TRBV5-6	-	TRBJ2-7	CASSLGARDEQYF	TGTGCCAGCAGCTTGGGGGCCAGGGACGAGCAGTACTTC
-	TRBV5-4	TRBD1	TRBJ2-5	CASSLKLRQGWETQYF	TGTGCCAGCAGCTTGAAACTGAGACAGGGGTGGGAGACCCAGTACTTC
-	TRBV5-1	TRBD1	TRBJ2-7	CASSTDTGGPYEQYF	TGCGCCAGCAGTACGGATACAGGGGGTCCATACGAGCAGTACTTC